Below, 20 T cell receptor beta chains from the same sample are listed, as sequenced in a study of lymphopenia after photon versus proton radiotherapy. TCRdb's table, derived via immunoSEQ multiplex PCR, lists solely in-frame clones and lacks some. The sample has over 55,000 clones; around 86% are singletons. The material was peripheral blood, obtained from a patient treated with proton-based radiotherapy. The source of these receptors is a man older than 75 with esophageal cancer.

J is TRBJ2-3 and V is TRBV19, with 8 bases aligning to TRBD2. CDR1 is LNHDA and CDR2 is SQIVND in the germline V gene (reference sequence). The CDR3 contains 16 residues. V trimming: 5 bases; J trimming: 9 bases; junction bases outside the gene matches: 16. This chain's CDR3 is CASSPRGSGGPRTQYF. CDR3 DNA sequence: TGTGCCAGTAGTCCCCGGGGGAGCGGGGGCCCAAGGACGCAGTATTTT.

The gene calls are TRBV19 and TRBJ1-4, with a weak D call TRBD1 (6 bases). The V gene's germline CDR1 is LNHDA and CDR2 SQIVND (reference sequence). V lost 4 bases and J 0 bases, leaving 18 bases between the germline ends. The CDR3 is 18 residues long. CDR3 bases: TGTGCCAGTAGTAGTCGCCACAGGGAAGTTGCAACTAATGAAAAACTGTTTTTT. It encodes CASSSRHREVATNEKLFF.

The rearrangement joins TRBV7-9 to TRBJ2-1, with D unresolved. Trimming shortened V by 4 bases and J by 5 bases, and 3 bases separated the two germline ends. CDR3 size: 11 residues. Germline V gene data show CDR1 as SEHNR and CDR2 as FQNEAQ (reference sequence). The CDR3 DNA follows: TGTGCCAGCAGCTGGAACAATGAGCAGTTCTTC. Its protein product is CASSWNNEQFF.

The chain recombines TRBV19 with TRBJ2-1, with TRBD2 matching over 7 bases. There are 16 residues in the CDR3. V was pared by 5 bases and J by 1 base, with 8 bases of the junction left unmatched. The germline V gene has CDR1 LNHDA and CDR2 SQIVND (reference sequence). CDR3 in amino acids: CASSAWLAESYNEQFF. The CDR3 coding sequence is TGTGCCAGTAGTGCCTGGCTAGCGGAATCCTACAATGAGCAGTTCTTC.

The gene calls are TRBV4-1 and TRBJ2-1; no firm D call. V lost 0 bases and J 3 bases, leaving 0 bases between the germline ends. The CDR3 contains 12 residues. Germline assignment: CDR1 MGHRA and CDR2 YSYEKL. The CDR3 spells CASSQDYNEQFF. The CDR3 nucleotides read TGCGCCAGCAGCCAAGACTACAATGAGCAGTTCTTC.

The genes are TRBV9 and TRBJ2-5, with TRBD1 matching 10 bases. The end of the DNA fits TRBJ2-7 better, so the J call may be wrong. The length of the CDR3 is 16 residues. The germline CDR1 and CDR2 sequences are SGDLS and YYNGEE. The CDR3 DNA is TGTGCCAGCAGCGTAGAGGTCGGACAGGGGGTAAACGAGCAGTACTTC. This gives the protein CASSVEVGQGVNEQYF.

The CDR3 loop reads CASRLQEIGAYEQYF. The CDR3 coding sequence is TGTGCCAGCAGGTTACAAGAAATTGGGGCCTACGAGCAGTACTTC. This chain joins TRBV6-1 and TRBJ2-7; D is undetermined. The length of the CDR3 is 15 residues. V gave up 6 bases and J gave up 2 bases, with 17 bases separating them. From germline, CDR1 is MNHNS and CDR2 SASEGT.

The rearrangement joins TRBV27 to TRBJ1-2; 7 nucleotides align to TRBD1. The V gene's germline CDR1 is MNHEY and CDR2 SMNVEV (reference sequence). The length of the CDR3 is 13 residues. J lost 8 bases, V lost 5 bases, and 8 bases had no gene match. CDR3 bases: TGTGCCAGCAGTATGAGGGGGCTGGGCGGCTACACCTTC. Translated, it gives CASSMRGLGGYTF.

J is TRBJ2-7 and V is TRBV11-1; the D gene is possibly TRBD2 (6 bases). This CDR3 has 16 amino acids. Per germline, CDR1 SGHAT and CDR2 FQDESV (reference sequence). V was clipped by 10 bases and J by 1 base, with 23 bases between them. In DNA form, the CDR3 reads TGTGCCACCTCGTCTTATTCGCGGGGCCATTCCTACGAGCAGTACTTC. This codes for CATSSYSRGHSYEQYF.

V usage is TRBV7-2 and J usage is TRBJ2-3, with D unclear. This CDR3 contains 13 residues. Trimming pared 5 bases from V and 4 bases from J, leaving 10 bases between. CDR1 is SGHTA, CDR2 FQGNSA, per germline. The CDR3 sequence is CASSPPSSDTQYF. The CDR3 region has the DNA TGTGCCAGCAGCCCCCCTTCGTCAGATACGCAGTATTTT.

The V call is TRBV4-3, the J call TRBJ1-1; no clear D. The CDR3 covers 13 residues. CDR1 is LGHNA, CDR2 YSLEER, per germline. V was clipped by 0 bases and J by 9 bases, with 11 bases between them. CDR3 DNA sequence: TGCGCCAGCAGCCAAGAGGCCCAGGCGAAAGCTTTCTTT. Protein sequence: CASSQEAQAKAFF.

This sequence joins TRBV19 and TRBJ1-5, with D maybe TRBD1 (5 bases). This CDR3 has 18 residues. Trimming removed 0 bases from V and 8 bases from J, with 23 bases in between. Germline-derived CDR1 and CDR2 are LNHDA and SQIVND (reference sequence). CDR3 sequence reads: CASSIDVSGSSGREPQHF. In DNA form, the CDR3 reads TGTGCCAGTAGTATAGATGTAAGCGGGAGCTCGGGACGAGAGCCCCAGCATTTT.

This clone was picked up a small number of times. The rearrangement uses TRBV6-6 and TRBJ2-3, with 10 bases that match TRBD2. The germline V gene encodes CDR1 MNHNY and CDR2 SVGAGI (reference sequence). With V trimmed by 5 bases and J by 0 bases, 2 bases remained unmatched. This CDR3 contains 15 residues. The CDR3 DNA follows: TGTGCCAGCAGTCGACTAGCGGGTAGCACAGATACGCAGTATTTT. This encodes CASSRLAGSTDTQYF.

The chain is built from TRBV29-1 and TRBJ2-7; D is unresolved. This CDR3 is built from 11 residues. Trimming cost V 3 bases and J 3 bases, with 6 bases left between them. Germline-derived CDR1 and CDR2 are SQVTM and ANQGSEA. The CDR3 nucleotides read TGCAGCGTTGAGCAGGACTACGAGCAGTACTTC. It is translated as CSVEQDYEQYF.

The chain recombines TRBV9 with TRBJ2-2; TRBD1 aligns across 9 bases. The ends lost 2 bases at V and 7 bases at J; junction bases unmatched: 6. CDR1 is SGDLS and CDR2 is YYNGEE in the germline V gene. The CDR3 is 15 amino acids. The CDR3 bases are TGTGCCAGCAGCGTCCTGGGACAGGGTGGCGGGGAGCTGTTTTTT. This gives the protein CASSVLGQGGGELFF. Full variable domain (rest looked up from reference TRBV9 and TRBJ2-2): DSGVTQTPKHLITATGQRVTLRCSPRSGDLSVYWYQQSLDQGLQFLIQYYNGEERAKGNILERFSAQQFPDLHSELNLSSLELGDSALYFCASSVLGQGGGELFFGEGSRLTVL.

This clone was recorded only once. The V gene is TRBV4-3, the J gene TRBJ1-1, with D tentatively TRBD1 (5 bases). This CDR3 spans 14 amino acids. Germline lookup yields CDR1 LGHNA and CDR2 YSLEER. Trimming left V 1 base short and J 10 bases short, with 16 bases between. Written as DNA, the CDR3 is TGCGCCAGCAGCCAAGGCAGAGGGGCTAGGGTAGCTTTCTTT. Encoded protein: CASSQGRGARVAFF.

The chain is built from TRBV11-2 and TRBJ2-3; no clear D gene. Germline CDR1 is SGHAT and CDR2 is FQNNGV. The V gene lost 11 bases and the J gene lost 3 bases, with 21 bases spanning the gap. This CDR3 spans 15 amino acids. The CDR3 protein is CALIRAIGDTDTQYF. For the CDR3, the DNA is TGTGCCCTAATTAGGGCCATCGGAGATACAGATACGCAGTATTTT.

The chain links TRBV27 to TRBJ1-1; D is unresolved. Trimming shortened V by 5 bases and J by 4 bases, and 14 bases separated the two germline ends. This CDR3 is built from 14 residues. CDR1 is MNHEY, CDR2 SMNVEV, per germline (reference sequence). The CDR3 DNA follows: TGTGCCAGCAGTCCCCTGGGAGAGGTCACTGAAGCTTTCTTT. Its protein product is CASSPLGEVTEAFF.

The rearrangement links TRBV5-6 to TRBJ2-7; the match to TRBD1 covers 10 bases. The CDR3 has 15 residues. Germline-derived CDR1 and CDR2 are SGHDT and YYEEEE. The V gene end was trimmed by 4 bases and the J gene end by 3 bases; junction bases not matched to a gene: 7. The DNA of the CDR3 is TGTGCCAGCAGCGCAACCGGGACAGGGGACTACGAGCAGTACTTC. Protein: CASSATGTGDYEQYF.

J is TRBJ1-1 and V is TRBV19, with 9 bases that match TRBD1. Germline-derived CDR1 and CDR2 are LNHDA and SQIVND (reference sequence). V shed 2 bases and J 6 bases; nucleotides not matched to a gene: 10. The CDR3 has 16 residues. CDR3 sequence: CASSISLRDRVSEAFF. CDR3 sequence (DNA): TGTGCCAGTAGTATATCCTTACGGGACAGGGTCTCTGAAGCTTTCTTT.